This T cell receptor (beta chain) emerged from a study of Tregs in tolerant kidney transplant recipients. Study-wide background: The nonmyeloablative bone marrow transplants came from related graft donors, with transient mixed chimerism.

Study-wide points: Activated donor B cell expansion appeared to reveal the most relevant donor-specific TCRbeta repertoire. Findings come from small patient numbers and require larger validation.

The CDR3 is 16 amino acids. The V gene lost 4 bases and the J gene lost 2 bases, with 18 bases spanning the gap. CDR1 and CDR2 (germline): SGHTA, FQGNSA. On this clone: Its antigen is as yet unknown.

TCRdb's copy holds only in-frame clones and misses some; the assay was immunoSEQ multiplex PCR. Of about 94,000 clones listed, 93% are singletons. This TCR was recovered from a human donor who received a combined kidney and bone marrow transplant. The material sequenced was CD4+ T cells from blood, taken before the transplant. The chain recombines TRBV7-2 with TRBJ2-7, with D unclear. Here the CDR3 DNA reads TGTGCCAGCAGCTCACGGCACTATGAACAAGCCTACGAGCAGTACTTC. It codes for CASSSRHYEQAYEQYF.